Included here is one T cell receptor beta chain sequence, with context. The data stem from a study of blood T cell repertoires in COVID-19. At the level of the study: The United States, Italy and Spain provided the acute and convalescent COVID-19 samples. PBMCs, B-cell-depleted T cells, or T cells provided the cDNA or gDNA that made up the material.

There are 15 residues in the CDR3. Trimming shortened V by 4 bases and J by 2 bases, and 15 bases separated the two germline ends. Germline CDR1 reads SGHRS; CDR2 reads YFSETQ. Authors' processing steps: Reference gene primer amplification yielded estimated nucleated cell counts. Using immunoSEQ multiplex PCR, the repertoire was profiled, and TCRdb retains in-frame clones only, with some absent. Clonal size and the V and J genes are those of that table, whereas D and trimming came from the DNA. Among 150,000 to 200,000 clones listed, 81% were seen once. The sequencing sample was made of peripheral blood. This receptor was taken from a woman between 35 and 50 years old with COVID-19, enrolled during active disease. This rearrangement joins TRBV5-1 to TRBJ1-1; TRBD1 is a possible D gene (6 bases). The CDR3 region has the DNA TGCGCCAGCAGCCAGACCCCAGGGGTTAACACTGAAGCTTTCTTT. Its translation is CASSQTPGVNTEAFF.